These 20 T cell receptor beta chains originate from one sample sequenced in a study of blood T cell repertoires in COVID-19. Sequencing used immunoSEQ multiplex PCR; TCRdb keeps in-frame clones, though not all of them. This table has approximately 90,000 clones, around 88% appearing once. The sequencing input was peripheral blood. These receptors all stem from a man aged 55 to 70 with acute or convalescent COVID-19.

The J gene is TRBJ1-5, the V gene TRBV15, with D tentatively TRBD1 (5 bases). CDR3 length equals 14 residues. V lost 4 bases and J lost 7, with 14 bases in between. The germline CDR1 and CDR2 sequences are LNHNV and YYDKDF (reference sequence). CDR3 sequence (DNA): TGTGCCACCAGCACAAGACAGACCGGGCAGCCCCAGCATTTT. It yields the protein CATSTRQTGQPQHF.

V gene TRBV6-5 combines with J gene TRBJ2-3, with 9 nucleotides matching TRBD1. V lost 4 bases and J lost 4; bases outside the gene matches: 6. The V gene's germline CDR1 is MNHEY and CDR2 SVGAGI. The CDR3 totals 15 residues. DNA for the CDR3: TGTGCCAGCAGTTCACCGGGACAGGGTGCAGATACGCAGTATTTT. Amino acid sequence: CASSSPGQGADTQYF.

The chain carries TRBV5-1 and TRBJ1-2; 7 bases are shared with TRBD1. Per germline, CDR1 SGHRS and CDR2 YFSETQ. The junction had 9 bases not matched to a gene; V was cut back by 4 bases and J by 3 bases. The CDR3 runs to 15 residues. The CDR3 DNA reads TGCGCCAGCAGCGAGTCCCCGGGACAGTACTATGGCTACACCTTC. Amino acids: CASSESPGQYYGYTF.

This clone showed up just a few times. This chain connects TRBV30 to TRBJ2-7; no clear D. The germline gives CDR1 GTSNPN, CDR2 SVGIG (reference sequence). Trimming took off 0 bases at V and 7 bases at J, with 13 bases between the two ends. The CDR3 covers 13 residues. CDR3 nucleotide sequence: TGTGCCTGGAGTGTAGACCGCTCCAGGGAGCAGTACTTC. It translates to CAWSVDRSREQYF.

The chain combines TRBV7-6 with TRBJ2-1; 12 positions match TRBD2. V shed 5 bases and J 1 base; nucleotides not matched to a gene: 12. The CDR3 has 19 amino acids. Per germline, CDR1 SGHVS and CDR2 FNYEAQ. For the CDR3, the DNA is TGTGCCAGCAGCCAGAGTCGGGCTAGCGGGGGGGGGTCCTACAATGAGCAGTTCTTC. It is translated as CASSQSRASGGGSYNEQFF.

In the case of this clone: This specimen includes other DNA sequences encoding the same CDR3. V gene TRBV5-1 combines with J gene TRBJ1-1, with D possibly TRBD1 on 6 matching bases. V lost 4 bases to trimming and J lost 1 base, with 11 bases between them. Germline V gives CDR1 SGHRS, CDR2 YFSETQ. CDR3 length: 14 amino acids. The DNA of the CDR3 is TGCGCCAGCAGCCGTGGACAGTCGAACACTGAAGCTTTCTTT. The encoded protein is CASSRGQSNTEAFF.

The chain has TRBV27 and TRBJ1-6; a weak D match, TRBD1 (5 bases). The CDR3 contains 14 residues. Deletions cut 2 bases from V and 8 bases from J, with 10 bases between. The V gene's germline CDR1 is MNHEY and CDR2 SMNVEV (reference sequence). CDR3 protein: CASSLVGEDSPLHF. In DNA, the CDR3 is TGTGCCAGCAGTTTAGTGGGGGAGGATTCACCCCTCCACTTT.

The CDR3 region is CASTPGVAHGYTF. CDR3 bases: TGTGCCAGTACCCCGGGGGTGGCGCATGGCTACACCTTC. The rearrangement joins TRBV19 to TRBJ1-2; D perhaps matches TRBD1 (5 bases). With 7 bases removed from V and 6 bases from J, the gap between germline ends came to 15 bases. Germline values: CDR1 LNHDA, CDR2 SQIVND (reference sequence). The CDR3 is made up of 13 amino acids.

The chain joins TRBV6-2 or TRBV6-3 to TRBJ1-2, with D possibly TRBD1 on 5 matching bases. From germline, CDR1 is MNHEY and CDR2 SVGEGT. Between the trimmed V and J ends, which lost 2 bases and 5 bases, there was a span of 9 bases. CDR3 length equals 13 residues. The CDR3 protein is CASSYEGRYGYTF. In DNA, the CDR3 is TGTGCCAGCAGTTACGAGGGGAGGTATGGCTACACCTTC.

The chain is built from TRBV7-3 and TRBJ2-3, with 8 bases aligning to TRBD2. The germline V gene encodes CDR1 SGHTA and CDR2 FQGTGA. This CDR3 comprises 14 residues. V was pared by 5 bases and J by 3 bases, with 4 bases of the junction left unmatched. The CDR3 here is CASSPGLGTDTQYF. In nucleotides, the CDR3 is TGTGCCAGCAGCCCGGGACTAGGAACAGATACGCAGTATTTT.

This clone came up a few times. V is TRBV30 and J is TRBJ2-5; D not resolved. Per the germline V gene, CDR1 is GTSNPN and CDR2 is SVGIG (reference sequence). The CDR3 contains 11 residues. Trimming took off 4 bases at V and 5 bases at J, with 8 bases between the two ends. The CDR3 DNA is TGTGCCTGGACTAATCACGAGACCCAGTACTTC. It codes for CAWTNHETQYF.

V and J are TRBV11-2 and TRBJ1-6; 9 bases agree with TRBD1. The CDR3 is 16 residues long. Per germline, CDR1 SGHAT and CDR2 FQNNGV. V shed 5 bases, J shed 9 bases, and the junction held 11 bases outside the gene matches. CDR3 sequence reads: CASSQSGQGSSSPLHF. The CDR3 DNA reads TGTGCCAGCAGCCAATCGGGACAGGGAAGTAGTTCACCCCTCCACTTT.

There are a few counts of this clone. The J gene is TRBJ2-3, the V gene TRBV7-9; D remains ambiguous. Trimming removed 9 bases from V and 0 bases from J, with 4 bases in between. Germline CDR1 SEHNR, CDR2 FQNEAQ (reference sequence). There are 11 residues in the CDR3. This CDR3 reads CASTSTDTQYF. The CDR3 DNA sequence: TGTGCCAGTACTAGCACAGATACGCAGTATTTT.

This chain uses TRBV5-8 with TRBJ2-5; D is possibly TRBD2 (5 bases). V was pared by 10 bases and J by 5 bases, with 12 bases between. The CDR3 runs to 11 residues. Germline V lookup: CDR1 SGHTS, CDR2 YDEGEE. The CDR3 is CAGGNRETQYF. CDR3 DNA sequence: TGTGCCGGAGGAAACCGTGAGACCCAGTACTTC.

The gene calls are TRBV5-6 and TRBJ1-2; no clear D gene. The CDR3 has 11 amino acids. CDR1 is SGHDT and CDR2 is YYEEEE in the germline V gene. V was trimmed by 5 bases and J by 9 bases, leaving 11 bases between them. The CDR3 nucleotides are TGTGCCAGCAGTCGATTGAGCAGCTACACCTTC. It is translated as CASSRLSSYTF.

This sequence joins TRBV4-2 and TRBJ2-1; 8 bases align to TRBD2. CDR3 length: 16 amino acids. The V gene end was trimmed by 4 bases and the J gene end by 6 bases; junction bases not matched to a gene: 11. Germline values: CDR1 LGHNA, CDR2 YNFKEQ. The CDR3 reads CASSRLSAGLGNEQFF. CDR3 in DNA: TGTGCCAGCAGCCGACTCTCCGCGGGACTAGGCAATGAGCAGTTCTTC.

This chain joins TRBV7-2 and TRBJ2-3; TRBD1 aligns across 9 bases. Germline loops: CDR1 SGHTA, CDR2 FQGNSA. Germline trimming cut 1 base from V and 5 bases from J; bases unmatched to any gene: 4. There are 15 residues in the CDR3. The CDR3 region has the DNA TGTGCCAGCAGCTTAGACAGGGGGCGCCAAGATACGCAGTATTTT. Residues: CASSLDRGRQDTQYF.

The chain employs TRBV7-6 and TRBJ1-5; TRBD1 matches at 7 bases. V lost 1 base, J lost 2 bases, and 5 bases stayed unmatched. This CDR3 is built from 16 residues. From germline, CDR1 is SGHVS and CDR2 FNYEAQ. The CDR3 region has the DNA TGTGCCAGCAGCTTAGGATCAGGGGGAGGCAATCAGCCCCAGCATTTT. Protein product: CASSLGSGGGNQPQHF.

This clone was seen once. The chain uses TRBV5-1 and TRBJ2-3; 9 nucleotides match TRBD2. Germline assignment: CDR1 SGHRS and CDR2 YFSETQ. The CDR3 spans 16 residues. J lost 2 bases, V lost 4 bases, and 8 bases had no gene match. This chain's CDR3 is CASSAIAGAYTDTQYF. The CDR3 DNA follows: TGCGCCAGCAGCGCCATAGCGGGAGCCTACACAGATACGCAGTATTTT.

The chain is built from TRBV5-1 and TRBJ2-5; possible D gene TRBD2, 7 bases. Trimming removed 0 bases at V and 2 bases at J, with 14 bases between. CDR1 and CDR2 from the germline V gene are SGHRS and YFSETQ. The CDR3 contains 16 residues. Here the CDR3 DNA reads TGCGCCAGCAGCTTGGGCCCGGGGGGCTTACAAGAGACCCAGTACTTC. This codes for CASSLGPGGLQETQYF.